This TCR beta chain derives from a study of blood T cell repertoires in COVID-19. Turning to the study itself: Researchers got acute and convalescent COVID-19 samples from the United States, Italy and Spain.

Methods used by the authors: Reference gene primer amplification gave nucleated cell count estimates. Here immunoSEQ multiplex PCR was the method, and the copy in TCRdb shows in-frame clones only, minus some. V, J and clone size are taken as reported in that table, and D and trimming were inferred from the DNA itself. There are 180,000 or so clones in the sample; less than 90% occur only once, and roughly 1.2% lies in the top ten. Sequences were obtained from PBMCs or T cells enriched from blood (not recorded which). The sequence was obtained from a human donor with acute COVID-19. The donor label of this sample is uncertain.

The CDR3 region has the DNA TGTGCCTGGAGCGTAGGGGACCCCGGGGGGTATGGCTACACCTTC. This sequence encodes CAWSVGDPGGYGYTF. The V call is TRBV30, the J call TRBJ1-2, with TRBD1 as a possible D gene (5 bases). Germline loops: CDR1 GTSNPN, CDR2 SVGIG (reference sequence). Trimming took 3 bases from V and 5 from J, leaving 19 bases between them. CDR3 size: 15 residues. Looking up the rest from reference TRBV30 and TRBJ1-2 gives the full variable domain: SQTIHQWPATLVQPVGSPLSLECTVEGTSNPNLYWYRQAAGRGLQLLFYSVGIGQISSEVPQNLSASRPQDRQFILSSKKLLLSDSGFYLCAWSVGDPGGYGYTFGSGTRLTVV.